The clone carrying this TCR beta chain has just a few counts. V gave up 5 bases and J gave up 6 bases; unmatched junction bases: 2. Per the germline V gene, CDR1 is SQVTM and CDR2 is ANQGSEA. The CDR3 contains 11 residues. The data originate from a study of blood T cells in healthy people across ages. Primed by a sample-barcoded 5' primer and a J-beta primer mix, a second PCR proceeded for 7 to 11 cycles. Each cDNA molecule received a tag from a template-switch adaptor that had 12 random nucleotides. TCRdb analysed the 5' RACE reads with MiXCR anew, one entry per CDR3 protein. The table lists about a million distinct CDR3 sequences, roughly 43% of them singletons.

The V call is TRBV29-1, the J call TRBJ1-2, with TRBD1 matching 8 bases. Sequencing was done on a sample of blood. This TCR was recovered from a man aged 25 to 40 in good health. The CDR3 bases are TGCAGCGTTTGGGGACAGGATGGCTACACCTTC. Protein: CSVWGQDGYTF.